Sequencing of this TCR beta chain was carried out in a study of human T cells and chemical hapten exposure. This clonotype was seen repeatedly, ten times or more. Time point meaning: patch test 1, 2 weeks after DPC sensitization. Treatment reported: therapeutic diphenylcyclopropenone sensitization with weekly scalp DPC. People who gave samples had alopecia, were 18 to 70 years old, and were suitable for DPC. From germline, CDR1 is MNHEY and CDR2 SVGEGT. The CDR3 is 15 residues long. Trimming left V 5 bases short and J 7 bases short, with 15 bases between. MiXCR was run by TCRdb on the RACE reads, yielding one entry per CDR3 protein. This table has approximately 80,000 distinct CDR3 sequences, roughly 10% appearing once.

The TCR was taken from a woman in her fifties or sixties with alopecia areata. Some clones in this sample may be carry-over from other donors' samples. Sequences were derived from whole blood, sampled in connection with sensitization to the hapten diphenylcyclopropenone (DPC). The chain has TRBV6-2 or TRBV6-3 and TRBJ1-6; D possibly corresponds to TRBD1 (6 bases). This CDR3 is CASSPAGQGNSPLHF. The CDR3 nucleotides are TGTGCCAGCAGTCCGGCAGGGCAGGGGAATTCACCCCTCCACTTT.